This paragraph reports one TCR beta chain. Its cognate antigen is unknown. Profiled with immunoSEQ multiplex PCR; TCRdb holds only in-frame clones, not every one. The sample holds 90,000 to 150,000 clones, approximately 90% seen once. The record originates from a study of T cell responses to AZD1222 COVID-19 vaccine. Overall study findings and caveats: Just 5 to 7 AZD1222 recipients were seropositive at baseline. Repertoire samples came only from after the peak T cell response.

The CDR3 totals 13 residues. V lost 7 bases and J 1 base, leaving 10 bases between the germline ends. In germline, CDR1 is LGHNT, CDR2 FRNRAP. J is TRBJ1-1 and V is TRBV12-5; D unresolved. The TCR originated in an adult who received the AZD1222 COVID-19 vaccine. The source was peripheral blood, collected 28 days after the second AZD1222 dose. CDR3 nucleotides: TGTGCTAGTGTATTTGACCGGAACACTGAAGCTTTCTTT. This encodes CASVFDRNTEAFF.